These 27 T cell receptor beta chains share one sample of origin, sequenced in a study of blood T cells in healthy people across ages (dated by TCRdb to between 2015 and 2017). Receptor amplification or capture employed 5' RACE. The instrument was an Illumina HiSeq 2500. A second PCR of roughly 7 to 12 cycles was performed with a sample-barcoded 5' primer and a J-beta primer mix. TCRdb trimmed public reads at Q25 via fastp, called clones via MiXCR and kept in-frame beta chains. For every CDR3 protein sequence, its rows merge into one entry that carries the most common genes and DNA. In all, the sample holds a few hundred thousand distinct CDR3 sequences, and about 49% of those were seen once. The ten largest account for roughly 51% of the sample. The sequenced sample was blood. The source is a man in his 60s in good health.

This clonotype was recorded a few times. The chain joins TRBV12-3 or TRBV12-4 to TRBJ2-3, with 11 bases matching TRBD2. J lost 0 bases, V lost 7 bases, and 3 bases had no gene match. The CDR3 covers 15 residues. The CDR3 loop is CASNRLAGSTDTQYF. The CDR3 DNA is TGTGCCAGCAATCGACTAGCGGGGAGCACAGATACGCAGTATTTT.

The chain links TRBV18 to TRBJ2-3; a weak D match, TRBD2 (5 bases). V was pared by 0 bases and J by 3 bases, with 7 bases between. Germline assignment: CDR1 KGHSH and CDR2 LQKENI. The CDR3 totals 14 residues. The CDR3 is CASSPPRATDTQYF. Written as DNA, the CDR3 is TGTGCCAGCTCACCACCGAGGGCTACAGATACGCAGTATTTT. The full variable domain, in which reference TRBV18 and TRBJ2-3 provide the parts outside the CDR3, is NAGVMQNPRHLVRRRGQEARLRCSPMKGHSHVYWYRQLPEEGLKFMVYLQKENIIDESGMPKERFSAEFPKEGPSILRIQQVVRGDSAAYFCASSPPRATDTQYFGPGTRLTVL.

This clonotype was counted ten times or more. The chain uses TRBV6-1 and TRBJ2-6; D is perhaps TRBD2 (5 bases). Trimming shortened V by 8 bases and J by 1 base, and 21 bases separated the two germline ends. The CDR3 has 18 amino acids. Germline loops: CDR1 MNHNS, CDR2 SASEGT. The CDR3 reads CASAAGRSFSSGANVLTF. In DNA form, the CDR3 reads TGTGCCAGCGCCGCGGGCAGGTCCTTCTCTTCTGGGGCCAACGTCCTGACTTTC.

This rearrangement joins TRBV20-1 to TRBJ2-4; D gene unclear. The end of the DNA fits TRBJ2-7 better, so the J call may be wrong. Germline loops: CDR1 DFQATT, CDR2 SNEGSKA (reference sequence). This CDR3 has 11 amino acids. CDR3 bases: TGCAGTGCCCGTCCACCGTCCGAGCAGTACTTC. Protein: CSARPPSEQYF.

The CDR3 sequence is CASTEWGTSTDTQYF. CDR3 sequence (DNA): TGTGCCAGCACCGAGTGGGGGACTAGCACAGATACGCAGTATTTT. The chain has TRBV2 and TRBJ2-3; weak D call: TRBD2 (6 bases). Germline assignment: CDR1 SNHLY and CDR2 FYNNEI. The CDR3 contains 15 residues. V was shortened by 7 bases and J by 0 bases, with 14 bases between the two germline ends. Complete variable domain (other parts from reference TRBV2 and TRBJ2-3): EPEVTQTPSHQVTQMGQEVILRCVPISNHLYFYWYRQILGQKVEFLVSFYNNEISEKSEIFDDQFSVERPDGSNFTLKIRSTKLEDSAMYFCASTEWGTSTDTQYFGPGTRLTVL.

The chain recombines TRBV7-9 with TRBJ1-6, with D possibly TRBD1 on 5 matching bases. This CDR3 is 15 amino acids long. Germline CDR1 and CDR2: SEHNR and FQNEAQ (reference sequence). V lost 5 bases and J 7 bases, leaving 15 bases between the germline ends. CDR3 DNA sequence: TGTGCCAGCAGCCTACCGGGACTCCTGAATTCACCCCTCCACTTT. It translates to CASSLPGLLNSPLHF.

The sample holds a few counts of this clonotype. The CDR3 DNA reads TGTGCTAGTGGTTTGGCTGACAGGGGCCGAGAGACCCAGTACTTC. This codes for CASGLADRGRETQYF. V and J are TRBV12-5 and TRBJ2-5; 8 nucleotides line up with TRBD1. The germline V gene has CDR1 LGHNT and CDR2 FRNRAP. The CDR3 totals 15 residues. Trimming at V came to 1 base and at J to 4 bases, leaving 5 bases not matched to a gene. Combining the CDR3 with reference TRBV12-5 and TRBJ2-5 gives the whole variable domain DARVTQTPRHKVTEMGQEVTMRCQPILGHNTVFWYRQTMMQGLELLAYFRNRAPLDDSGMPKDRFSAEMPDATLATLKIQPSEPRDSAVYFCASGLADRGRETQYFGPGTRLLVL.

This clonotype was detected many times. The chain uses TRBV11-2 and TRBJ2-1, with 9 bases matching TRBD2. V gave up 4 bases and J gave up 4 bases; unmatched junction bases: 11. The V gene's germline CDR1 is SGHAT and CDR2 FQNNGV. The CDR3 contains 17 residues. CDR3 in amino acids: CASSSVGGGGAYNEQFF. CDR3 DNA: TGTGCCAGCAGCTCCGTGGGAGGCGGGGGGGCATACAATGAGCAGTTCTTC. The variable domain in full, completed from reference TRBV11-2 and TRBJ2-1, reads EAGVAQSPRYKIIEKRQSVAFWCNPISGHATLYWYQQILGQGPKLLIQFQNNGVVDDSQLPKDRFSAERLKGVDSTLKIQPAKLEDSAVYLCASSSVGGGGAYNEQFFGPGTRLTVL.

V and J are TRBV28 and TRBJ2-4; no definite D call. V was trimmed by 10 bases and J by 5 bases, leaving 18 bases between them. Germline V CDR1 and CDR2: MDHEN, SYDVKM. The CDR3 consists of 14 residues. In DNA, the CDR3 is TGTGCCACCTCAAAGGACCCACGGCAAAACATTCAGTACTTC. Amino acids: CATSKDPRQNIQYF. Together with reference TRBV28 and TRBJ2-4, the CDR3 gives the full variable domain: DVKVTQSSRYLVKRTGEKVFLECVQDMDHENMFWYRQDPGLGLRLIYFSYDVKMKEKGDIPEGYSVSREKKERFSLILESASTNQTSMYLCATSKDPRQNIQYFGAGTRLSVL.

V is TRBV12-3 or TRBV12-4 and J is TRBJ2-2; either TRBD1 or TRBD2 may supply D (5 bases each). This CDR3 has 15 residues. Trimming pared 7 bases from V and 6 bases from J, leaving 18 bases between. The CDR3 nucleotides read TGTGCCAGCAACTCGGGGCCTCCGGGGCCCGGGGAGCTGTTTTTT. This encodes CASNSGPPGPGELFF.

Details on this clonotype: At one end the junction does not follow the germline gene, possibly because of a read error. The V gene is TRBV3-1, the J gene TRBJ2-3, with 9 positions matching TRBD2. The CDR3 contains 15 residues. In germline, CDR1 is LGHDT, CDR2 YNNKEL (reference sequence). DNA of the CDR3: TGTGCCAGCAGCCACGGGACTAGCTTCACAGATGCGCAGTATTTT. Protein product: CASSHGTSFTDAQYF.

Points on this clonotype: This sequence may be a read error, since a much larger clone differs from it by one base. The chain combines TRBV10-3 with TRBJ2-1, with a tentative D call TRBD1 (5 bases). The CDR3 totals 13 residues. The germline gives CDR1 ENHRY, CDR2 SYGVKD. CDR3 nucleotide sequence: TGTGCCGTCAGTGGTCAGGGCGACAATGAGCAGTTCTTC. Translation: CAVSGQGDNEQFF.

This clonotype has just a few counts. The chain links TRBV10-2 to TRBJ1-5; a weak D match, TRBD1 (5 bases). This CDR3 is 13 amino acids long. CDR1 and CDR2 (germline): WSHSY, SAAADI. V lost 7 bases and J 4 bases, leaving 11 bases between the germline ends. The CDR3 region is CASTRDLNQPQHF. The CDR3 region has the DNA TGCGCCAGCACCCGGGACCTAAATCAGCCCCAGCATTTT.

Only a few counts were recorded for this clonotype. V gene TRBV5-1 combines with J gene TRBJ2-7, with a weak D call TRBD2 (5 bases). CDR1 and CDR2 (germline): SGHRS, YFSETQ. The V end was cut by 3 bases, the J end by 3 bases, with 10 bases between. The CDR3 consists of 13 residues. The CDR3 nucleotides read TGCGCCAGCAGCTCCGGGGAACACTACGAGCAGTACTTC. This translates into CASSSGEHYEQYF.

This clonotype turned up a few times. This chain's CDR3 is CSARRTGNDIQYF. CDR3 in DNA: TGCAGTGCTAGAAGGACAGGGAATGACATTCAGTACTTC. The chain uses TRBV20-1 and TRBJ2-4, with 8 bases identical to TRBD1. CDR3 length equals 13 residues. CDR1 is DFQATT, CDR2 SNEGSKA, per germline (reference sequence). The trim removed 2 bases at V and 8 bases at J, leaving 5 bases unmatched.

This clonotype was seen more than once but under ten times. V is TRBV7-2 and J is TRBJ1-2, with D hard to call. V lost 5 bases and J lost 1, with 5 bases in between. In germline, CDR1 is SGHTA, CDR2 FQGNSA. The CDR3 is 12 amino acids. The CDR3 DNA is TGTGCCAGCAGCCAGGTTAACTATGGCTACACCTTC. Protein sequence: CASSQVNYGYTF.

This clonotype appeared once. The CDR3, as DNA: TGCGCCAGCAGCGTATCTAGCGCTGGCACAGATACGCAGTATTTT. Protein product: CASSVSSAGTDTQYF. The chain links TRBV5-1 to TRBJ2-3; D is perhaps TRBD2 (6 bases). The V gene lost 4 bases and the J gene lost 1 base, with 13 bases spanning the gap. CDR1 SGHRS and CDR2 YFSETQ come from the germline V gene. The CDR3 is made up of 15 amino acids.

V and J are TRBV20-1 and TRBJ1-4; D may be TRBD1 (5 bases). Looked up from germline, CDR1 is DFQATT and CDR2 is SNEGSKA (reference sequence). This CDR3 is built from 13 residues. V lost 1 base and J lost 4, with 7 bases in between. The CDR3 spells CSARGGLNEKLFF. The CDR3 nucleotides read TGCAGTGCTAGAGGGGGCCTTAATGAAAAACTGTTTTTT.

There are a few counts of this clonotype. This rearrangement joins TRBV12-3 or TRBV12-4 to TRBJ2-5; no definite D call. The CDR3 consists of 11 residues. The ends were cut back, 5 bases at V and 3 bases at J, with 4 bases in the middle. In nucleotides, the CDR3 is TGTGCCAGCAGTAATAAAGAGACCCAGTACTTC. Translated: CASSNKETQYF.

This clonotype was counted only a few times. CDR3 in amino acids: CASSVRDSGNYEQYF. The CDR3 bases are TGTGCCAGCAGCGTCCGGGACAGCGGGAACTACGAGCAGTACTTC. The J gene is TRBJ2-7, the V gene TRBV9; the D call may be TRBD1 or TRBD2 (7 bases each). V lost 2 bases and J lost 3, with 15 bases in between. This CDR3 comprises 15 residues. Germline lookup yields CDR1 SGDLS and CDR2 YYNGEE.

The CDR3 protein is CASSRGDRGADTQYF. The CDR3 nucleotides are TGTGCCAGCAGCCGAGGGGACAGGGGAGCAGATACGCAGTATTTT. The rearrangement uses TRBV7-9 and TRBJ2-3, with TRBD1 matching 10 bases. Germline trimming cut 5 bases from V and 4 bases from J; bases unmatched to any gene: 6. The germline V gene encodes CDR1 SEHNR and CDR2 FQNEAQ (reference sequence). The CDR3 runs 15 residues.

The rearrangement uses TRBV6-4 and TRBJ2-1; TRBD2 matches at 10 bases. Losses at the gene ends were 3 bases for V and 8 bases for J; bases not matched to a gene: 10. This CDR3 is 16 amino acids long. The germline V gene encodes CDR1 MRHNA and CDR2 SNTAGT. The CDR3 protein is CASSDSGRPQGHEQFF. In nucleotides, the CDR3 is TGTGCCAGCAGTGATAGCGGGAGGCCACAGGGCCATGAGCAGTTCTTC.

This clonotype appeared a few times. The rearrangement joins TRBV7-2 to TRBJ2-7; 7 bases map to TRBD2. Germline V gene sequence: CDR1 SGHTA, CDR2 FQGNSA. The CDR3 sequence is 15 residues long. V lost 4 bases, J lost 0 bases, and 6 bases stayed unmatched. CDR3 bases: TGTGCCAGCAGCTCCGCGGGGGAGATCTCCTACGAGCAGTACTTC. It translates to CASSSAGEISYEQYF.

CDR3 in DNA: TGTGCCAGCAGCTCCGATGGGAATGAGCAGTTCTTC. Protein product: CASSSDGNEQFF. The rearrangement uses TRBV11-3 and TRBJ2-1; D gene ambiguous. From germline, CDR1 is SGHNT and CDR2 YENEEA. The germline V and J ends were trimmed by 4 bases and 7 bases, with 8 bases remaining between them. CDR3 length equals 12 residues.

This chain uses TRBV29-1 with TRBJ2-6, with D perhaps TRBD2 (7 bases). The germline V and J ends were trimmed by 7 bases and 0 bases, with 16 bases remaining between them. The V gene's germline CDR1 is SQVTM and CDR2 ANQGSEA. There are 16 residues in the CDR3. Here the CDR3 reads CSADSRGASGANVLTF. The CDR3 DNA follows: TGCAGCGCGGACTCACGGGGGGCCTCTGGGGCCAACGTCCTGACTTTC.

The gene calls are TRBV5-5 and TRBJ1-1; D not resolved. The germline V and J ends were trimmed by 4 bases and 11 bases, with 21 bases remaining between them. CDR1 is SGHKS, CDR2 YYEKEE, per germline (reference sequence). This CDR3 contains 14 residues. DNA for the CDR3: TGTGCCAGCAGCCCGAGAGCTGGGGAACTACGCGCTTTCTTT. As protein: CASSPRAGELRAFF.

The chain couples TRBV6-5 to TRBJ1-2; D remains unclear. CDR3 size: 14 residues. Trimming took 2 bases from V and 2 from J, leaving 9 bases between them. CDR1 is MNHEY, CDR2 SVGAGI, per germline. CDR3 bases: TGTGCCAGCAGTTACCATTTGGGAAACTATGGCTACACCTTC. It translates to CASSYHLGNYGYTF.